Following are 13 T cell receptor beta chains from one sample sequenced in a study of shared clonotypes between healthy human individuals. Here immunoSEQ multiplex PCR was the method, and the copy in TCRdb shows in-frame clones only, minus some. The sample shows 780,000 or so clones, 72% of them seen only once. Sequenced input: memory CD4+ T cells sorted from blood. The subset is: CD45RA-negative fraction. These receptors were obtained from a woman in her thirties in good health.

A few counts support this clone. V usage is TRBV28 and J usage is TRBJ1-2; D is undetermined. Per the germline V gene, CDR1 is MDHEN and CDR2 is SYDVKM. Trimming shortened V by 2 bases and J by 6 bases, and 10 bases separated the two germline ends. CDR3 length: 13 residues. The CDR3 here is CASSLLRYDGYTF. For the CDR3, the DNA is TGTGCCAGCAGTTTACTCCGTTACGATGGCTACACCTTC.

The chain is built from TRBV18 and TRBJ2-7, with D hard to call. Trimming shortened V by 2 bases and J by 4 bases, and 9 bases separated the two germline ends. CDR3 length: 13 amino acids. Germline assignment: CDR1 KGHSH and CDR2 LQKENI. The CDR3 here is CASSPTASYEQYF. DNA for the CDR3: TGTGCCAGCTCACCAACCGCCTCGTACGAGCAGTACTTC.

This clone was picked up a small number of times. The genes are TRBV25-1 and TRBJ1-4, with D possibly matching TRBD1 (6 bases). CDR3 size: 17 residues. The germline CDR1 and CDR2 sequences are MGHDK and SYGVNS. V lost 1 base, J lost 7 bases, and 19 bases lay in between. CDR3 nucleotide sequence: TGTGCCAGCAGTGAATCTCTTGGGGGCAGGGTCGGTGAAAAACTGTTTTTT. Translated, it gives CASSESLGGRVGEKLFF.

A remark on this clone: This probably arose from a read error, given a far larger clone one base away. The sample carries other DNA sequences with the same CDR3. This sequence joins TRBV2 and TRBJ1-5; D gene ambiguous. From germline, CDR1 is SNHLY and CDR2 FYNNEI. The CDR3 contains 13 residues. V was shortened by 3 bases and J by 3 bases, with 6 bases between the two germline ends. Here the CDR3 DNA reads TGTGCCAGCAGTGAGGGGAACAATCAGCCCCAGCATTTT. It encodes CASSEGNNQPQHF.

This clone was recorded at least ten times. The CDR3 loop is CASSQNSSYNEQFF. Here the CDR3 DNA reads TGTGCCAGCAGCCAGAACAGCTCCTACAATGAGCAGTTCTTC. The chain links TRBV14 to TRBJ2-1; D is undetermined. The germline V gene encodes CDR1 SGHDN and CDR2 FVKESK. This CDR3 has 14 amino acids. V was clipped by 3 bases and J by 0 bases, with 6 bases between them.

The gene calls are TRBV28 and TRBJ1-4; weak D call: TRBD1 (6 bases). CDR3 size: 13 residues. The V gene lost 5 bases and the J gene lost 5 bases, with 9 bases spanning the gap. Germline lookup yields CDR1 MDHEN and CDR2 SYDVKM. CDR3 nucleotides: TGTGCCAGCAGTCGAGGGGGGAATGAAAAACTGTTTTTT. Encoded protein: CASSRGGNEKLFF.

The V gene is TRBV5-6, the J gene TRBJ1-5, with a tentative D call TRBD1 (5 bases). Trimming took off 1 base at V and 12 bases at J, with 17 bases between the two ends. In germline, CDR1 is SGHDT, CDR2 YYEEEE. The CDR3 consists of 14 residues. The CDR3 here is CASSLTGRANNQHF. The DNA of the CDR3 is TGTGCCAGCAGCTTGACAGGACGCGCAAACAACCAGCATTTT.

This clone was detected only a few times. The CDR3 DNA sequence: TGCGCCAGCTACCCCGGGACTGATGGAAACACCATATATTTT. It specifies CASYPGTDGNTIYF. V gene TRBV5-1 combines with J gene TRBJ1-3, with D possibly matching TRBD1 (5 bases). The germline V gene has CDR1 SGHRS and CDR2 YFSETQ. The CDR3 totals 14 residues. Trimming shortened V by 7 bases and J by 3 bases, and 14 bases separated the two germline ends.

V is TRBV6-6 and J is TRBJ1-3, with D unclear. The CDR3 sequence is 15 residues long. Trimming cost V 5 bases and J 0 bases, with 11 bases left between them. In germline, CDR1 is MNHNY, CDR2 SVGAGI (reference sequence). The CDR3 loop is CASSTGVGSGNTIYF. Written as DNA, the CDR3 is TGTGCCAGCAGTACCGGGGTAGGCTCTGGAAACACCATATATTTT.

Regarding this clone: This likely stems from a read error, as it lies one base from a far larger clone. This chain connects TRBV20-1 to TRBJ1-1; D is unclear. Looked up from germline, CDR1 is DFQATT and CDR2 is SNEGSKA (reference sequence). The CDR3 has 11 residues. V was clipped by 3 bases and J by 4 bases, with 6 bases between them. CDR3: CSARVSTEAFF. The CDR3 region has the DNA TGCAGTGCTAGGGTGAGCACTGAAGCTTTCTTT.

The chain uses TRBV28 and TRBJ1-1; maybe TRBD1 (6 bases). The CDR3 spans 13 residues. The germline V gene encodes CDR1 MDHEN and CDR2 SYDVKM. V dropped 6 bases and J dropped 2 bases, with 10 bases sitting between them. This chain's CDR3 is CASSTDRNTEAFF. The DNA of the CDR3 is TGTGCCAGCAGCACGGACAGAAACACTGAAGCTTTCTTT.

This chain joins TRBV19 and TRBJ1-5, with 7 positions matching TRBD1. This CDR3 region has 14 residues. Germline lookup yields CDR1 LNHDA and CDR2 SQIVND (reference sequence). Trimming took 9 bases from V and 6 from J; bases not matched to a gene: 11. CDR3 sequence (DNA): TGTGCCAGCCATGACAGGGCCCGAGTTCAGCCCCAGCATTTT. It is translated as CASHDRARVQPQHF.

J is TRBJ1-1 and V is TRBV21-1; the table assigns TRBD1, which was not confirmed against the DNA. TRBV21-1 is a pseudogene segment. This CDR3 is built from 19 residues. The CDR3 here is CASSKALKWDRRDSTEAFF. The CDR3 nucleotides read TGTGCCAGCAGCAAAGCGCTAAAATGGGACAGGAGGGATAGCACTGAAGCTTTCTTT.